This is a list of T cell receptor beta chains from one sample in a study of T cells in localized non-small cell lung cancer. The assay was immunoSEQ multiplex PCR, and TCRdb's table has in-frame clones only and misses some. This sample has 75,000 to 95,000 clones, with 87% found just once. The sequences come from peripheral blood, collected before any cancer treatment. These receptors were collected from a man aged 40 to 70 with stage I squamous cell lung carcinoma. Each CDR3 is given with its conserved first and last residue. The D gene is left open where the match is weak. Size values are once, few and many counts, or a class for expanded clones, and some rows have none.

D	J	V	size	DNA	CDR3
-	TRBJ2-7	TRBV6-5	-	TGTGCCAGCAGTGGGCGGAGACGCTCCTACGAGCAGTACTTC	CASSGRRRSYEQYF
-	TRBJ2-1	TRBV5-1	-	TGCGCCAGCAGCTTGCGAATTGGGAGCCCTCCCAGAAATGAGCAGTTCTTC	CASSLRIGSPPRNEQFF
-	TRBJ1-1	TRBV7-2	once	TGTGCCAGCAGCTTGGGACTAGGTCGTGCCTTCACTGAAGCTTTCTTT	CASSLGLGRAFTEAFF
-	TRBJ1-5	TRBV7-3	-	TGTGCCAGCAGCTTAAGTAGCAATCAGCCCCAGCATTTT	CASSLSSNQPQHF
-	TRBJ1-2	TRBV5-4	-	TGTGCCAGCAGCTTGGGGCAGGGTCCCTATGGCTACACCTTC	CASSLGQGPYGYTF
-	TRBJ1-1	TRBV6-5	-	TGTGCCAGCAGTTACTCATGGAACACTGAAGCTTTCTTT	CASSYSWNTEAFF
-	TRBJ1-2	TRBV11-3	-	TGTGCCAGCAGCCAGCGGGGGCTTGCTAACTATGGCTACACCTTC	CASSQRGLANYGYTF
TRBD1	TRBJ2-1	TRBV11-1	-	TGTGCCAGCAGCTTCACAGGGGTTGCGGGCAATGAGCAGTTCTTC	CASSFTGVAGNEQFF
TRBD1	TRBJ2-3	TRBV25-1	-	TGTGCCAGCAGTGCCCACGGGGGACAGGGCGCCACAGATACGCAGTATTTT	CASSAHGGQGATDTQYF
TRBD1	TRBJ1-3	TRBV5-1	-	TGCGCCAGCAGCTCGACGACAGGGGGCATGGCTGGAAACACCATATATTTT	CASSSTTGGMAGNTIYF
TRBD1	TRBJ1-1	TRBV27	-	TGTGCCAGCAGTCTTAGACAGGGAAACACTGAAGCTTTCTTT	CASSLRQGNTEAFF
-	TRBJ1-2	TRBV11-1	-	TGTGCCAGCAGCTTGAATCAGGTACCCGATTCTGGCTACACCTTC	CASSLNQVPDSGYTF
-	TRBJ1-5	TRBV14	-	TGTGCCAGCAGCCAAGATGGCTTGACCCAGCCCCAGCATTTT	CASSQDGLTQPQHF
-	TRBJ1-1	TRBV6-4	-	TGTGCCAGCAGTGACTCACCAGGAAGAGAGAACACTGAAGCTTTCTTT	CASSDSPGRENTEAFF
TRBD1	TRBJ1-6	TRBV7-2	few	TGTGCCAGCAGCCCGCGAGGACAGGGGGCAAAATCACCCCTCCACTTT	CASSPRGQGAKSPLHF
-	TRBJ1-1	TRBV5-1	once	TGCGCCAGCAGCTGGGGAGGGGCCCGGGTTGGTACTGAAGCTTTCTTT	CASSWGGARVGTEAFF
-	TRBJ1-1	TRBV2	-	TGTGCCAGCTCCGAACAGGCAACTGAAGCTTTCTTT	CASSEQATEAFF
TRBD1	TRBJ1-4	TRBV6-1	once	TGTGCCAGCAGGGCCGGGACAGGGGGCGAAAAACTGTTTTTT	CASRAGTGGEKLFF
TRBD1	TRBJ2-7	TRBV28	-	TGTGCCAGCAGTGGGAGCACAGGGGGCTTTAAGAGGTACGAGCAGTACTTC	CASSGSTGGFKRYEQYF
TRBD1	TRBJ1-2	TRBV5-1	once	TGCGCCAGCAGCATAACCGGGACAGGGCAATATGGCTACACCTTC	CASSITGTGQYGYTF
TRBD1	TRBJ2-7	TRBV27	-	TGTGCCAGCAGTCCTACCGGGACAGCCTACGAGCAGTACTTC	CASSPTGTAYEQYF
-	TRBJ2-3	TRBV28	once	TGTGCCAGCAGTTTCAGCAGCAGAGGGGTAGATACGCAGTATTTT	CASSFSSRGVDTQYF
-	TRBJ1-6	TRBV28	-	TGTGCCAGCAGTTTATGGGGGACTAATTCACCCCTCCACTTT	CASSLWGTNSPLHF
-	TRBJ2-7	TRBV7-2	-	TGTGCCAGCAGCTTAATCGGGAGCTCCTACGAGCAGTACTTC	CASSLIGSSYEQYF
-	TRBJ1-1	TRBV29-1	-	TGCAGCGTTGAAGGCACCGCCCATTTAAAAGCTTTCTTT	CSVEGTAHLKAFF
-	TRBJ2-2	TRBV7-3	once	TGTGCCAGCAGCCCGAGCACCGGGGAGCTGTTTTTT	CASSPSTGELFF
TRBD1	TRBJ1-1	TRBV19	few	TGTGCCAGTAGTTCCCCTTACAGGGGGCGTACTGAAGCTTTCTTT	CASSSPYRGRTEAFF
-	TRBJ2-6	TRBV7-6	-	TGTGCCAGCAGCCGTAGACAAACAGGGCTATGGTCTGGGGCCAACGTCCTGACTTTC	CASSRRQTGLWSGANVLTF
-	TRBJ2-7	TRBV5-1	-	TGCGCCAGCAGCTTGGAAGGGATCTACGAGCAGTACTTC	CASSLEGIYEQYF
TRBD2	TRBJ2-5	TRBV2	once	TGTGCCATCGGGGGGACTAGCGGGGAGGTATGGGAGACCCAGTACTTC	CAIGGTSGEVWETQYF
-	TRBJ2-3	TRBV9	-	TGTGCCAGCAGCCTGTTGACCTCAGATACGCAGTATTTT	CASSLLTSDTQYF